This is a list of T cell receptor beta chains from one sample in a study of sequential checkpoint blockade in melanoma. Method: immunoSEQ multiplex PCR; TCRdb's copy keeps in-frame clones and lacks some. This sample has 30,000 to 40,000 clones, with approximately 90% found just once. The specimen comprised CD8+ T cells sorted from blood (inferred from file names), sampled from a patient given nivolumab and ipilimumab in sequence. These TCRs come from a human donor with melanoma. CDR3s include the opening cysteine and the closing phenylalanine or tryptophan. D genes are given only for firm matches. Clone sizes are given selectively: once, few, many, or a class where the clone is expanded.

abundance: once
v_gene: TRBV2
d_gene: TRBD1
j_gene: TRBJ2-7
CDR3nt: TGTGCCAGCAGGGAGGACAGGGGGCAAAGGAACGAGCAGTACTTC
CDR3aa: CASREDRGQRNEQYF

abundance: few
v_gene: TRBV13
d_gene: TRBD1
j_gene: TRBJ2-1
CDR3nt: TGTGCCAGCAGCGAGGACGCGGACTACAGGGGGAACAATGAGCAGTTCTTC
CDR3aa: CASSEDADYRGNNEQFF

abundance: -
v_gene: TRBV7-7
d_gene: -
j_gene: TRBJ2-7
CDR3nt: TGTGCCAGCAGCCCAGAAACAGGGAGCTACGAGCAGTACTTC
CDR3aa: CASSPETGSYEQYF

abundance: once
v_gene: TRBV27
d_gene: TRBD1
j_gene: TRBJ1-2
CDR3nt: TGTGCCAGCAGCCAGAATTCGGACAGGCTCGGCTACACCTTC
CDR3aa: CASSQNSDRLGYTF

abundance: -
v_gene: TRBV5-8
d_gene: -
j_gene: TRBJ2-1
CDR3nt: TGTGCCAGCAGCTTTTCTCTTAGCGGACAGTTCTTC
CDR3aa: CASSFSLSGQFF

abundance: -
v_gene: TRBV30
d_gene: TRBD2
j_gene: TRBJ2-1
CDR3nt: TGTGCCTGGAGCGAAGAGACTAGCGGGTTGTACAATGAGCAGTTCTTC
CDR3aa: CAWSEETSGLYNEQFF

abundance: -
v_gene: TRBV5-1
d_gene: -
j_gene: TRBJ1-1
CDR3nt: TGCGCCAGCAGCCCGACAGTGGGGCTGAACACTGAAGCTTTCTTT
CDR3aa: CASSPTVGLNTEAFF

abundance: -
v_gene: TRBV28
d_gene: -
j_gene: TRBJ1-1
CDR3nt: TGTGCCAGCAGCTGGGCGATGAACACTGAAGCTTTCTTT
CDR3aa: CASSWAMNTEAFF

abundance: -
v_gene: TRBV28
d_gene: -
j_gene: TRBJ2-1
CDR3nt: TGTGCCAGCAGCTCCCCTGCTCGGGAACACTACAATGAGCAGTTCTTC
CDR3aa: CASSSPAREHYNEQFF

abundance: -
v_gene: TRBV11-2
d_gene: -
j_gene: TRBJ2-7
CDR3nt: TGTGCCAGCAGCTTAGCTCTTGTCGAGCAGTACTTC
CDR3aa: CASSLALVEQYF

abundance: -
v_gene: TRBV2
d_gene: -
j_gene: TRBJ2-1
CDR3nt: TGTGCCAGCAGTGACCCCCCAGCGCGAGAGCAGTTCTTC
CDR3aa: CASSDPPAREQFF

abundance: once
v_gene: TRBV4-1
d_gene: -
j_gene: TRBJ1-1
CDR3nt: TGCGCCAGCAGCCAAAACAGGAACACTGAAGCTTTCTTT
CDR3aa: CASSQNRNTEAFF

abundance: -
v_gene: TRBV27
d_gene: -
j_gene: TRBJ2-7
CDR3nt: TGTGCCAGCAGTTTAACCAGGGGTCTTGACGAGCAGTACTTC
CDR3aa: CASSLTRGLDEQYF

abundance: -
v_gene: TRBV7-9
d_gene: TRBD2
j_gene: TRBJ2-3
CDR3nt: TGTGCCAGCAGCCCGTCGGCTAGCGGGAGGATAGATACGCAGTATTTT
CDR3aa: CASSPSASGRIDTQYF

abundance: -
v_gene: TRBV5-1
d_gene: -
j_gene: TRBJ1-5
CDR3nt: TGCGCCAGCAGCGACGGGACATCAGGTCAGCCCCAGCATTTT
CDR3aa: CASSDGTSGQPQHF

abundance: -
v_gene: TRBV6-1
d_gene: TRBD1
j_gene: TRBJ2-1
CDR3nt: TGTGCCAGCAGTGAATTCTTCCCGGGACAGGGGGCAGGGGATGAGCAGTTCTTC
CDR3aa: CASSEFFPGQGAGDEQFF

abundance: -
v_gene: TRBV5-1
d_gene: -
j_gene: TRBJ2-1
CDR3nt: TGCGCCAGCAGCTCTGGACAGCTTACGAATGAGCAGTTCTTC
CDR3aa: CASSSGQLTNEQFF

abundance: -
v_gene: TRBV28
d_gene: TRBD2
j_gene: TRBJ2-7
CDR3nt: TGTGCCAGCAGTAAAAGGACTAGTGGGTACGAGCAGTACTTC
CDR3aa: CASSKRTSGYEQYF

abundance: -
v_gene: TRBV10-3
d_gene: -
j_gene: TRBJ1-1
CDR3nt: TGTGCCATCAGTGAGGACCCAGGGGAAGCTTTCTTT
CDR3aa: CAISEDPGEAFF

abundance: -
v_gene: TRBV5-4
d_gene: -
j_gene: TRBJ2-1
CDR3nt: TGTGCCAGCAGCTTGGGAGTGGGGGCCTCCTACAATGAGCAGTTCTTC
CDR3aa: CASSLGVGASYNEQFF

abundance: -
v_gene: TRBV19
d_gene: TRBD2
j_gene: TRBJ2-1
CDR3nt: TGTGCCAGTAACCCCGGGACTAACAATGAGCAGTTCTTC
CDR3aa: CASNPGTNNEQFF

abundance: -
v_gene: TRBV5-1
d_gene: TRBD2
j_gene: TRBJ2-7
CDR3nt: TGCGCCAGCAGCTTGGCCGGCGGGAGGGCCTACGAGCAGTACTTC
CDR3aa: CASSLAGGRAYEQYF

abundance: -
v_gene: TRBV9
d_gene: -
j_gene: TRBJ1-1
CDR3nt: TGTGCCAGCAGCGTATGGGGGGAGAACACTGAAGCTTTCTTT
CDR3aa: CASSVWGENTEAFF

abundance: -
v_gene: TRBV7-9
d_gene: TRBD1
j_gene: TRBJ1-2
CDR3nt: TGTGCCAGCAGCTTACCAGGACAGGGGGCGTATGGCTACACCTTC
CDR3aa: CASSLPGQGAYGYTF

abundance: -
v_gene: TRBV7-6
d_gene: -
j_gene: TRBJ2-1
CDR3nt: TGTGCCAGCAGCTTCGGAGGGGAGAGCTCCTACAATGAGCAGTTCTTC
CDR3aa: CASSFGGESSYNEQFF

abundance: -
v_gene: TRBV11-2
d_gene: TRBD2
j_gene: TRBJ2-7
CDR3nt: TGTGCCAGCAGCTCCAAAAGCGGGAGGGGGACCTACGAGCAGTACTTC
CDR3aa: CASSSKSGRGTYEQYF

abundance: -
v_gene: TRBV6-5
d_gene: -
j_gene: TRBJ2-3
CDR3nt: TGTGCCAGCAGTTACTCGAATACCTACGGCACAGATACGCAGTATTTT
CDR3aa: CASSYSNTYGTDTQYF

abundance: -
v_gene: TRBV29-1
d_gene: TRBD2
j_gene: TRBJ2-1
CDR3nt: TGCAGCGCCGGGACTAGCGTTGGCAATGAGCAGTTCTTC
CDR3aa: CSAGTSVGNEQFF

abundance: -
v_gene: TRBV7-6
d_gene: -
j_gene: TRBJ2-5
CDR3nt: TGTGCCAGCAGCCGCCTCCGGGAGACCCAGTACTTC
CDR3aa: CASSRLRETQYF

abundance: -
v_gene: TRBV6-5
d_gene: TRBD1
j_gene: TRBJ1-5
CDR3nt: TGTGCCAGCAGTTATGCAGGGGGTCAGCCCCAGCATTTT
CDR3aa: CASSYAGGQPQHF

abundance: -
v_gene: TRBV5-1
d_gene: TRBD2
j_gene: TRBJ2-7
CDR3nt: TGCGCCAGCAGCTTGGTAGGCGGGAGTCCGGGGGAGCAGTACTTC
CDR3aa: CASSLVGGSPGEQYF

abundance: few
v_gene: TRBV19
d_gene: -
j_gene: TRBJ1-1
CDR3nt: TGTGCCAGTCGTGGGGCAGGGAACACTGAAGCTTTCTTT
CDR3aa: CASRGAGNTEAFF

abundance: -
v_gene: TRBV4-1
d_gene: -
j_gene: TRBJ1-4
CDR3nt: TGCGCCAGCAGCCAGGGGGGGGGAGAACTGTTTTTT
CDR3aa: CASSQGGGELFF

abundance: -
v_gene: TRBV29-1
d_gene: TRBD2
j_gene: TRBJ2-7
CDR3nt: TGCAGCGTGACCTCACTAGCGGGAAGGTACGAGCAGTACTTC
CDR3aa: CSVTSLAGRYEQYF

abundance: -
v_gene: TRBV19
d_gene: -
j_gene: TRBJ2-2
CDR3nt: TGTGCCAGTAGCTACTTAGCCGGGGAGCTGTTTTTT
CDR3aa: CASSYLAGELFF